Detailed here is one TCR beta chain. This record belongs to a study of regulatory T cells in long-lasting Graves disease. V was cut by 3 bases and J by 2 bases, with 11 bases left in between. Germline values: CDR1 SGHTA, CDR2 FQGNSA. The CDR3 length is 14 residues. Time point in this sample: newly diagnosed GD, antithyroid drugs for less than 3 months. From RNA extracted from PBMCs, the TCR library was made. Libraries of TCR beta came from iRepertoire HTBI primers plus Arm-PCR of CDR3 regions. Via MiXCR, TCRdb re-called the multiplex PCR reads, giving one row per CDR3 protein. The sample consists of more than 400,000 distinct CDR3 sequences, around 15% of them appearing once. These data also formed part of another study, on T cells in Graves' hyperthyroidism and ophthalmopathy.

V is TRBV7-2 and J is TRBJ2-7, with D maybe TRBD2 (6 bases). This receptor was obtained from a man in his forties with Graves disease. The material was peripheral blood mononuclear cells (PBMCs), obtained at new diagnosis, from a patient treated with antithyroid drugs. In nucleotides, the CDR3 is TGTGCCAGCAGCTTCATGGGAGGCCCCTACGAGCAGTACTTC. Translating gives CASSFMGGPYEQYF.